One sample yielded the 21 T cell receptor beta chains listed below, sequenced in a study of blood T cell repertoires in COVID-19. Profiling relied on immunoSEQ multiplex PCR, and the TCRdb table lists in-frame clones only, not all of them. The table includes 220,000 or so clones, roughly 92% detected once. Sequencing used peripheral blood. The receptors were gathered from a man between 60 and 75 years old with COVID-19, enrolled during active disease.

The rearrangement uses TRBV9 and TRBJ1-2; TRBD1 matches 9 bases. There are 15 residues in the CDR3. V was clipped by 3 bases and J by 4 bases; unmatched bases: 7. From germline, CDR1 is SGDLS and CDR2 YYNGEE. DNA of the CDR3: TGTGCCAGCAGCGCCCAGACAGGGGGGGGCTATGGCTACACCTTC. Encoded protein: CASSAQTGGGYGYTF.

The chain uses TRBV5-1 and TRBJ2-1; 10 bases align to TRBD2. The CDR3 has 15 residues. With 2 bases clipped from V and 1 base from J, the junction kept 0 bases outside the gene matches. Germline-derived CDR1 and CDR2 are SGHRS and YFSETQ. The CDR3 here is CASSLLAGSYNEQFF. The CDR3 nucleotides are TGCGCCAGCAGCTTACTAGCGGGATCCTACAATGAGCAGTTCTTC.

V gene TRBV18 combines with J gene TRBJ1-1; 11 bases fit TRBD1. Germline trimming cut 1 base from V and 1 base from J; bases unmatched to any gene: 5. Germline V CDR1 and CDR2: KGHSH, LQKENI. This CDR3 is 17 amino acids long. The chain's CDR3 is CASSPRTGGYWNTEAFF. The CDR3 DNA reads TGTGCCAGCTCACCACGGACAGGGGGCTATTGGAACACTGAAGCTTTCTTT.

This chain connects TRBV10-3 to TRBJ2-7, with D perhaps TRBD1 (5 bases). Germline CDR1 reads ENHRY; CDR2 reads SYGVKD. V lost 10 bases to trimming and J lost 6 bases, with 22 bases between them. The length of the CDR3 is 14 residues. The CDR3 is CATSPGQGRGEQYF. CDR3 bases: TGTGCCACCAGCCCGGGCCAGGGTAGAGGCGAGCAGTACTTC.

The V and J genes are TRBV3-1 (or the pseudogene TRBV3-2) and TRBJ2-1; D gene ambiguous. This CDR3 comprises 12 residues. V was trimmed by 4 bases and J by 5 bases, leaving 6 bases between them. Germline values: CDR1 LGHDT, CDR2 YNNKEL (reference sequence). The CDR3 coding sequence is TGTGCCAGCAGCCCGCGCCACAATGAGCAGTTCTTC. This gives the protein CASSPRHNEQFF.

The chain is built from TRBV7-2 and TRBJ2-7, with 13 bases aligning to TRBD2. The germline CDR1 and CDR2 sequences are SGHTA and FQGNSA. The CDR3 length is 17 residues. J was trimmed by 3 bases and V by 4 bases; bases with no gene match: 9. The chain's CDR3 is CASSYLPGLAGYYEQYF. In nucleotides, the CDR3 is TGTGCCAGCAGCTATTTGCCGGGACTAGCGGGATACTACGAGCAGTACTTC.

This rearrangement joins TRBV27 to TRBJ2-1; 8 bases are shared with TRBD2. The germline CDR1 and CDR2 sequences are MNHEY and SMNVEV (reference sequence). The CDR3 covers 17 residues. With 5 bases clipped from V and 4 bases from J, the junction kept 13 bases outside the gene matches. The CDR3: CASSDPPLAGQYNEQFF. In DNA, the CDR3 is TGTGCCAGCAGTGACCCCCCCCTAGCGGGCCAGTACAATGAGCAGTTCTTC.

V is TRBV2 and J is TRBJ2-7; 8 bases are shared with TRBD2. The germline gives CDR1 SNHLY, CDR2 FYNNEI. CDR3 length: 14 residues. V lost 6 bases and J lost 4; bases outside the gene matches: 8. As DNA, the CDR3 is TGTGCCAGCAGGACGGGACTAGGAATTTACGAGCAGTACTTC. Its protein is CASRTGLGIYEQYF.

This clone was picked up a small number of times. The V gene is TRBV30, the J gene TRBJ2-6; a possible D gene is TRBD2 (5 bases). Germline loops: CDR1 GTSNPN, CDR2 SVGIG (reference sequence). This CDR3 has 17 residues. V lost 1 base, J lost 1 base, and 14 bases lay in between. CDR3 residues: CAWSAEGLRSGANVLTF. CDR3 bases: TGTGCCTGGAGTGCCGAGGGCCTACGTTCTGGGGCCAACGTCCTGACTTTC.

This rearrangement joins TRBV5-8 to TRBJ2-2; D not certain. This CDR3 comprises 14 residues. Trimming removed 4 bases at V and 6 bases at J, with 13 bases between. Per the germline V gene, CDR1 is SGHTS and CDR2 is YDEGEE. The CDR3 loop is CASSLNSVAGELFF. CDR3 nucleotide sequence: TGTGCCAGCAGCCTGAACTCTGTCGCCGGGGAGCTGTTTTTT.

CDR3 in amino acids: CASYGPDEQYF. DNA for the CDR3: TGTGCCAGCTATGGGCCGGACGAGCAGTACTTC. V usage is TRBV21-1 and J usage is TRBJ2-7; the table's D gene call, TRBD1, was not cross checked with the DNA. TRBV21-1 is listed as a pseudogene. The CDR3 is 11 residues long.

V and J are TRBV18 and TRBJ2-3, with 12 bases matching TRBD2. CDR1 is KGHSH and CDR2 is LQKENI in the germline V gene. V shed 2 bases, J shed 6 bases, and the junction held 12 bases outside the gene matches. The CDR3 is made up of 18 amino acids. In nucleotides, the CDR3 is TGTGCCAGCTCACCAATCGCAGGACTAGCGGGAACTACGGATACGCAGTATTTT. This codes for CASSPIAGLAGTTDTQYF.

The genes are TRBV21-1 and TRBJ1-1; the table's D call TRBD1 went unverified against the DNA. TRBV21-1 is deemed a pseudogene. The CDR3 runs 14 residues. The CDR3 nucleotides are TGTGCCAGCACCGACCACAGGGATCCGACTGAAGCTTTCTTT. As protein: CASTDHRDPTEAFF.

This clone is a singleton in its sample. The V call is TRBV7-9, the J call TRBJ1-2; TRBD1 might be the D (5 bases). There are 15 residues in the CDR3. Germline CDR1 SEHNR, CDR2 FQNEAQ (reference sequence). Between the trimmed V and J ends, which lost 1 base and 6 bases, there was a span of 15 bases. CDR3 residues: CASSLGEGEGDGYTF. The CDR3 DNA follows: TGTGCCAGCAGCTTAGGGGAAGGGGAAGGGGATGGCTACACCTTC.

This rearrangement joins TRBV5-5 to TRBJ2-1; tentative D call: TRBD1 (7 bases). Per germline, CDR1 SGHKS and CDR2 YYEKEE (reference sequence). This CDR3 region has 15 residues. The V gene lost 4 bases and the J gene lost 6 bases, with 17 bases spanning the gap. The CDR3 DNA reads TGTGCCAGCAGCCGATCTCAGGGGGGTGGCAATGAGCAGTTCTTC. Protein product: CASSRSQGGGNEQFF.

V gene TRBV2 combines with J gene TRBJ2-7, with 10 bases aligning to TRBD1. Germline CDR1 reads SNHLY; CDR2 reads FYNNEI. This CDR3 has 14 residues. Trimming cost V 6 bases and J 7 bases; bases outside gene matches: 9. The DNA of the CDR3 is TGTGCCAGCAGCCTCAGACAGGGGGCGGGGGAGCAGTACTTC. Its translation is CASSLRQGAGEQYF.

This clone has just a few counts. V gene TRBV10-2 combines with J gene TRBJ2-1; TRBD1 is a possible D gene (6 bases). The CDR3 spans 15 residues. V was clipped by 4 bases and J by 7 bases, with 17 bases between them. Germline V lookup: CDR1 WSHSY, CDR2 SAAADI. CDR3 coding DNA: TGCGCCAGCAGTGTCGCGACAGAGAGGGGGAATGAGCAGTTCTTC. Its translation: CASSVATERGNEQFF.

The CDR3 is CASSPVGGRTEAFF. DNA for the CDR3: TGCGCCAGCAGCCCAGTAGGGGGACGGACTGAAGCTTTCTTT. The chain couples TRBV4-3 to TRBJ1-1, with TRBD1 as a possible D gene (6 bases). V was pared by 4 bases and J by 5 bases, with 14 bases between. CDR1 and CDR2 (germline): LGHNA, YSLEER. The CDR3 length is 14 residues.

This clone has at least ten counts. Its ends do not fully match the called genes, so a read error is possible. The chain is built from TRBV7-7 and TRBJ2-1; 7 bases map to TRBD2. The CDR3 is made up of 15 amino acids. Per the germline V gene, CDR1 is SSHAT and CDR2 is FNYEAQ (reference sequence). Here the CDR3 DNA reads TGTGCTAGCAGCTCAGGGCGGGGGAGTAACAATGAGCAGTTCTTC. Translation: CASSSGRGSNNEQFF.

CDR3 loop: CASSHWERLNTGELFF. The CDR3 nucleotides are TGTGCCAGCAGCCATTGGGAGCGACTAAACACCGGGGAGCTGTTTTTT. The chain has TRBV3-1 (or the pseudogene TRBV3-2) and TRBJ2-2, with D possibly matching TRBD2 (5 bases). The CDR3 sequence is 16 residues long. The germline V gene encodes CDR1 LGHDT and CDR2 YNNKEL (reference sequence). Trimming cost V 3 bases and J 2 bases, with 13 bases left between them.

This rearrangement joins TRBV7-3 to TRBJ2-1, with 11 nucleotides matching TRBD2. V was pared by 4 bases and J by 10 bases, with 6 bases of the junction left unmatched. The CDR3 is 14 amino acids. The germline V gene has CDR1 SGHTA and CDR2 FQGTGA. The CDR3 DNA sequence: TGTGCCAGCAGCTCCGGACTAGCGGGCTCCGAGCAGTTCTTC. Protein: CASSSGLAGSEQFF.